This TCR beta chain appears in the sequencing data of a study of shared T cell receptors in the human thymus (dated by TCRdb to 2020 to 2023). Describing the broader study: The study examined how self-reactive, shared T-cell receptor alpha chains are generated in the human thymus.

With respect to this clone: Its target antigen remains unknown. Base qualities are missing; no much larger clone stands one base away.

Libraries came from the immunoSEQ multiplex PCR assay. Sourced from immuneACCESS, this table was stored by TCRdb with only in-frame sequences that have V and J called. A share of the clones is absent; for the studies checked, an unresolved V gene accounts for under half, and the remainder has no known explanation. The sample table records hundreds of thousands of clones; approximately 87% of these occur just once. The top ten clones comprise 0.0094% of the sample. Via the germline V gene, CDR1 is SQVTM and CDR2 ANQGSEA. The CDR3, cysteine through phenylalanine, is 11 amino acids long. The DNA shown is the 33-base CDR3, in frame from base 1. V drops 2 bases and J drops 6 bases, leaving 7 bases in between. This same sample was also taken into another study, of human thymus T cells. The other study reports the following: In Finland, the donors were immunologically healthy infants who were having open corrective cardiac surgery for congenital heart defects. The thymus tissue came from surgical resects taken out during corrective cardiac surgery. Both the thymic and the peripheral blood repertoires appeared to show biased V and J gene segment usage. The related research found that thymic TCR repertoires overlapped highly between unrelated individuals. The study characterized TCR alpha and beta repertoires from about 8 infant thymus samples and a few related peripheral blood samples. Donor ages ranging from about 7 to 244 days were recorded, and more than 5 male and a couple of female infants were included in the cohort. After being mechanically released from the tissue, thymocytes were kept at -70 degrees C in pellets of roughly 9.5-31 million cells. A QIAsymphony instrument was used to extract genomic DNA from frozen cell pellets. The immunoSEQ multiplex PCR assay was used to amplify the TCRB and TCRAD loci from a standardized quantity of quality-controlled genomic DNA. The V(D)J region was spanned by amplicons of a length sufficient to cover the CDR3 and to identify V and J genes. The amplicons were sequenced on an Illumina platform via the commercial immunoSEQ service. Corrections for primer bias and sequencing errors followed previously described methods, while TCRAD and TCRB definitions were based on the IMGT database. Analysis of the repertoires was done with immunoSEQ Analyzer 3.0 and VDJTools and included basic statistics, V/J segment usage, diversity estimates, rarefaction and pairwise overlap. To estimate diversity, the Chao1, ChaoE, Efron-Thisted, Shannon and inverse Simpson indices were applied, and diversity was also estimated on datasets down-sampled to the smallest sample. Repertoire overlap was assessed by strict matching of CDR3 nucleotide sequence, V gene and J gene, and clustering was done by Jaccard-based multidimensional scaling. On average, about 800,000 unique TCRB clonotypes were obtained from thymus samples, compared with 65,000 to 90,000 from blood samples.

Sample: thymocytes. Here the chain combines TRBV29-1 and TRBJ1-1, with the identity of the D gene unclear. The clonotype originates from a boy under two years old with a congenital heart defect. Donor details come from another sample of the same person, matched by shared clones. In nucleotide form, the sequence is TGCAGCGTTGAATATGGCCCTGAAGCTTTCTTT. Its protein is CSVEYGPEAFF.